A selection of T cell receptor beta chains follows, all from one sample in a study of T cells expressing NK-cell markers. TCRdb re-called the 5' RACE reads; one entry per CDR3 protein, DNA not given. The listing contains under 500,000 distinct CDR3 sequences. Material for sequencing was blood T cells: a sorted CD56 or NKG2C T cell subset, CD4+ or CD8+ T cells, or bulk PBMC T cells (not recorded which). The receptors shown here come from a woman aged 18 to 75 in good health. CDR3s include the opening cysteine and the closing phenylalanine or tryptophan.

J gene: TRBJ2-1; V gene: TRBV7-2; CDR3 protein: CASTNRELAFDNEQFF
J gene: TRBJ1-5; V gene: TRBV29-1; CDR3 protein: CSETPPFLGNQPQHF
J gene: TRBJ2-1; V gene: TRBV12-5; CDR3 protein: CASGLVIGTSSYNEQFF
J gene: TRBJ1-5; V gene: TRBV20-1; CDR3 protein: CSARAPRGVSNQPQHF
J gene: TRBJ2-3; V gene: TRBV7-8; CDR3 protein: CASRPGGAGPTDTQYF
J gene: TRBJ2-2; V gene: TRBV20-1; CDR3 protein: CSANRHSGGLTGELFF
J gene: TRBJ2-1; V gene: TRBV27; CDR3 protein: CASSTRALAGGNEQFF
J gene: TRBJ2-5; V gene: TRBV7-2; CDR3 protein: CASSLFEEETQYF
J gene: TRBJ2-4; V gene: TRBV12-3/TRBV12-4; CDR3 protein: CASSFQGGDIQYF
J gene: TRBJ2-7; V gene: TRBV7-2; CDR3 protein: CASSLRFGSSYEQYF
J gene: TRBJ1-1; V gene: TRBV29-1; CDR3 protein: CSVEDMNTEAFF
J gene: TRBJ2-1; V gene: TRBV18; CDR3 protein: CASSPSGLAGGPEQFF
J gene: TRBJ2-5; V gene: TRBV12-3/TRBV12-4; CDR3 protein: CASSPTSGNQETQYF
J gene: TRBJ2-1; V gene: TRBV12-3/TRBV12-4; CDR3 protein: CASSSPNGLEEFF
J gene: TRBJ2-5; V gene: TRBV5-5; CDR3 protein: CASSLDVREEETQYF
J gene: TRBJ2-3; V gene: TRBV4-1; CDR3 protein: CASTAAGTGAPDTQYF
J gene: TRBJ1-1; V gene: TRBV20-1; CDR3 protein: CSAREVTGDSLAFF
J gene: TRBJ2-5; V gene: TRBV2; CDR3 protein: CASRLQEGETQYF
J gene: TRBJ2-7; V gene: TRBV20-1; CDR3 protein: CSAGGTKTYEQYF
J gene: TRBJ1-1; V gene: TRBV27; CDR3 protein: CASSFSENTEAFF
J gene: TRBJ2-2; V gene: TRBV10-2; CDR3 protein: CASSPPMTGAGELFF
J gene: TRBJ1-2; V gene: TRBV27; CDR3 protein: CASSLSGQGRVYGYTF
J gene: TRBJ1-5; V gene: TRBV28; CDR3 protein: CASNFIDRGRNQPQHF
J gene: TRBJ2-1; V gene: TRBV18; CDR3 protein: CASSPTARSSSEQFF
J gene: TRBJ2-2; V gene: TRBV3-1; CDR3 protein: CASSRSDQPNTGELFF
J gene: TRBJ2-7; V gene: TRBV18; CDR3 protein: CASSLDFGLAGATQYF
J gene: TRBJ2-7; V gene: TRBV29-1; CDR3 protein: CSVEWGSGEQYF